Each of the 4 T cell receptor beta chains below was sequenced from the same sample in a study of blood T cells in healthy people across ages. Alongside a J-beta primer mix, a sample-barcoded 5' primer served in a second PCR lasting about 7 to 11 cycles. TCRdb independently ran MiXCR on the 5' RACE reads; one entry per CDR3 protein. The data contain about 930,000 distinct CDR3 sequences, 25% to 30% of them singletons. These data were also filed under a second study, of T cells of mothers and their children.

The sample comprised blood. The origin of the receptors is a woman in her forties in good health.

Ten or more counts support this clonotype. V is TRBV29-1 and J is TRBJ2-7, with D unresolved. Germline CDR1 is SQVTM and CDR2 is ANQGSEA. This CDR3 has 11 amino acids. Trimming left V 6 bases short and J 0 bases short, with 6 bases between. This CDR3 reads CSVLISYEQYF. The CDR3 DNA reads as TGCAGCGTCCTTATCTCCTACGAGCAGTACTTC.

This clonotype was recorded only once. A much larger clonotype is one base distant, so this may be a read error. The chain combines TRBV9 with TRBJ2-5; no definite D call. Per germline, CDR1 SGDLS and CDR2 YYNGEE. The V and J ends lost 0 bases and 5 bases respectively, with 14 bases between them. The CDR3 runs 15 residues. CDR3 sequence (DNA): TGTGCCAGCAGCGTAGACCAGGCCTCCGGGGAGACCCAGTACTTC. Protein sequence: CASSVDQASGETQYF.

This clonotype was seen at least ten times. The CDR3 nucleotides are TGTGCCAGCACCGATGACACGCGTCAGTTGAACGGCTACACCTTC. This translates into CASTDDTRQLNGYTF. The chain carries TRBV5-5 and TRBJ1-2; no clear D. V was trimmed by 6 bases and J by 8 bases, leaving 23 bases between them. The CDR3 is 15 amino acids. Germline V gene data show CDR1 as SGHKS and CDR2 as YYEKEE (reference sequence).

The V gene is TRBV6-6, the J gene TRBJ2-7, with D tentatively TRBD1 (6 bases). V was clipped by 1 base and J by 5 bases, with 12 bases between them. CDR3 length: 14 amino acids. Germline lookup yields CDR1 MNHNY and CDR2 SVGAGI (reference sequence). CDR3 DNA sequence: TGTGCCAGCAGTTACTTATCCAGGGGCGACGAGCAGTACTTC. This gives the protein CASSYLSRGDEQYF.